These T cell receptor beta chains were read from a single sample in a study of beta chain features in type 1 diabetes. Libraries were prepared by immunoSEQ multiplex PCR; TCRdb keeps only in-frame clonotypes and omits some of them. This repertoire shows nearly 350,000 clones, 9.3% found once; its top ten account for around 1%. Sequenced input: central memory CD4+ T cells from blood. The source of these receptors is a man aged 30 to 39 with type 1 diabetes. CDR3s include the opening cysteine and the closing phenylalanine or tryptophan. The order of the fields is J gene, clone size, D gene, V gene, CDR3 protein, CDR3 DNA. D genes are given only for firm matches. Clone sizes are given selectively: once, few, many, or a class where the clone is expanded.

TRBJ1-2 few NA TRBV30 CAWSVSWGGGYTF TGTGCCTGGAGTGTAAGTTGGGGAGGTGGCTACACCTTC
TRBJ1-5 NA NA TRBV7-8 CASSGGSGVSNQPQHF TGTGCCAGCAGCGGCGGTTCCGGCGTGAGCAATCAGCCCCAGCATTTT
TRBJ1-1 many NA TRBV9 CASSEGQPKDQAFF TGTGCCAGCAGCGAGGGACAACCCAAAGACCAAGCTTTCTTT
TRBJ2-6 NA NA TRBV6-6 CASGASGAGANVLTF TGTGCCAGCGGGGCCTCGGGGGCCGGGGCCAACGTCCTGACTTTC
TRBJ2-7 few NA TRBV30 CAWSGGLGYYEQYF TGTGCCTGGAGTGGGGGGCTAGGATACTACGAGCAGTACTTC
TRBJ2-2 few TRBD2 TRBV5-5 CASSRTSGVNTGELFF TGTGCCAGCAGCCGTACTAGCGGGGTTAACACCGGGGAGCTGTTTTTT
TRBJ2-3 NA NA TRBV7-9 CASSSLAHTDTQYF TGTGCCAGCAGCTCCCTAGCCCACACAGATACGCAGTATTTT
TRBJ1-2 NA NA TRBV9 CASSVGVLDSHIGYTF TGTGCCAGCAGCGTAGGGGTGCTGGACAGCCATATAGGCTACACCTTC
TRBJ2-5 few TRBD2 TRBV7-2 CASSSPSGGTGTQYF TGTGCCAGCAGCTCCCCTAGCGGGGGAACGGGGACCCAGTACTTC
TRBJ2-2 few NA TRBV7-2 CASSQQAGGNTGELFF TGTGCCAGCAGCCAACAGGCCGGGGGGAACACCGGGGAGCTGTTTTTT
TRBJ2-1 few NA TRBV19 CASSIQGPYNEQFF TGTGCCAGTAGTATACAGGGTCCCTACAATGAGCAGTTCTTC
TRBJ2-7 NA NA TRBV30 CAWSPRGYEQYF TGTGCCTGGAGTCCACGGGGTTACGAGCAGTACTTC
TRBJ2-7 NA NA TRBV13 CASSLRFAGAESEQYF TGTGCCAGCAGCTTAAGATTTGCAGGAGCCGAGTCTGAGCAGTACTTC
TRBJ2-7 few TRBD1 TRBV18 CASSPLGQGVSYEQYF TGTGCCAGCTCACCGTTGGGACAGGGGGTTTCCTACGAGCAGTACTTC
TRBJ2-5 NA NA TRBV6-5 CASSPTPPTQYF TGTGCCAGCAGCCCTACACCACCGACCCAGTACTTC
TRBJ2-3 few NA TRBV7-9 CASSPLTTSTDTQYF TGTGCCAGCAGCCCCCTGACAACTAGCACAGATACGCAGTATTTT
TRBJ2-5 few NA TRBV7-2 CASSLLRETQYF TGTGCCAGCAGCCTACTCCGAGAGACCCAGTACTTC
TRBJ2-3 few NA TRBV5-6 CASSHPTTDTQYF TGTGCCAGCAGCCACCCAACCACAGATACGCAGTATTTT
TRBJ1-1 many NA TRBV5-1 CASSLEGDGTEAFF TGCGCCAGCAGCTTGGAGGGGGATGGGACTGAAGCTTTCTTT
TRBJ1-2 NA TRBD1 TRBV29-1 CSVNRQGGYGYTF TGCAGCGTGAATAGACAGGGCGGCTATGGCTACACCTTC
TRBJ2-2 few TRBD1 TRBV14 CASNEGANTGELFF TGTGCCAGCAACGAGGGGGCCAACACCGGGGAGCTGTTTTTT
TRBJ2-7 NA NA TRBV6-5 CAISESVSGDEQYF TGTGCCATCAGTGAGTCGGTTAGCGGAGACGAGCAGTACTTC
TRBJ2-7 NA NA TRBV5-4 CASSLLGTPYEQYF TGTGCCAGCAGCCTGCTGGGCACCCCCTACGAGCAGTACTTC
TRBJ2-7 few NA TRBV6-1 CASGAGDYEQYF TGTGCCAGCGGAGCAGGGGACTACGAGCAGTACTTC
TRBJ2-1 few NA TRBV27 CASSRTSSSYNEQFF TGTGCCAGCAGTCGAACCTCGAGCTCCTACAATGAGCAGTTCTTC
TRBJ1-1 NA TRBD1 TRBV11-2 CASSLGTANTEAFF TGTGCCAGCAGTTTAGGGACAGCGAACACTGAAGCTTTCTTT
TRBJ2-5 NA NA TRBV29-1 CSGRDRREETQYF TGCAGCGGGAGAGACAGGCGGGAAGAGACCCAGTACTTC
TRBJ1-1 few NA TRBV2 CASTTASVNTEAFF TGTGCCAGCACCACGGCCTCCGTGAACACTGAAGCTTTCTTT
TRBJ2-1 many TRBD2 TRBV7-9 CASSLQRGEQFF TGTGCCAGCAGCTTACAGCGGGGTGAGCAGTTCTTC
TRBJ2-2 NA TRBD1 TRBV28 CASNQQGAQGELFF TGTGCCAGCAATCAACAGGGGGCGCAGGGGGAGCTGTTTTTT
TRBJ2-7 NA NA TRBV13 CASSLGPGRRSYEQYF TGTGCCAGCAGCTTAGGTCCAGGGCGAAGGTCCTACGAGCAGTACTTC
TRBJ1-2 NA NA TRBV15 CATSSSLGGYTF TGTGCCACCAGCAGCTCGTTGGGTGGCTACACCTTC
TRBJ2-5 few TRBD1 TRBV5-1 CASSSTGGWETQYF TGCGCCAGCAGCTCGACAGGGGGCTGGGAGACCCAGTACTTC
TRBJ2-7 NA NA TRBV19 CASSNGQGSYEQYF TGTGCCAGTAGTAACGGGCAGGGATCCTACGAGCAGTACTTC
TRBJ1-1 many TRBD1 TRBV5-1 CASSLNPGQEIEAFF TGCGCCAGCAGCTTAAATCCGGGACAGGAGATTGAAGCTTTCTTT
TRBJ2-7 NA NA TRBV5-6 CASSSGVTYEQYF TGTGCCAGCAGCTCTGGGGTTACCTACGAGCAGTACTTC
TRBJ1-6 few NA TRBV9 CASSVAYGSPLHF TGTGCCAGCAGCGTAGCGTACGGCTCACCCCTCCACTTT
TRBJ2-1 NA NA TRBV7-9 CASSLAGSPYNEQFF TGTGCCAGCAGCTTAGCCGGTAGCCCCTACAATGAGCAGTTCTTC
TRBJ1-2 NA NA TRBV6-5 CASSTTSGESGYTF TGTGCCAGCAGTACAACTTCAGGGGAAAGTGGCTACACCTTC
TRBJ1-5 NA TRBD1 TRBV7-8 CASSLGYTGVSNQPQHF TGTGCCAGCAGCTTAGGTTACACAGGGGTCTCAAATCAGCCCCAGCATTTT
TRBJ2-7 NA NA TRBV28 CASSTAGHEQYF TGTGCCAGCAGTACCGCGGGCCACGAGCAGTACTTC
TRBJ2-2 NA NA TRBV7-9 CASSLQQTGELFF TGTGCCAGCAGCTTACAACAGACCGGGGAGCTGTTTTTT
TRBJ2-5 many NA TRBV7-9 CASSLDRETQYF TGTGCCAGCAGCTTAGATCGAGAGACCCAGTACTTC
TRBJ2-3 few NA TRBV11-2 CASSSDAWNTDTQYF TGTGCCAGCAGCAGCGACGCGTGGAACACAGATACGCAGTATTTT
TRBJ1-4 few NA TRBV10-3 CASRWGTSSNEKLFF TGTGCCTCCCGGTGGGGGACGTCGTCTAATGAAAAACTGTTTTTT
TRBJ2-7 NA TRBD1 TRBV4-1 CASSQGITTGSIHEQYF TGCGCCAGCAGCCAAGGAATTACGACAGGGAGTATCCACGAGCAGTACTTC
TRBJ2-5 NA NA TRBV2 CASSSTGALSQETQYF TGTGCCAGCAGTTCCACGGGGGCATTATCGCAAGAGACCCAGTACTTC
TRBJ1-2 NA NA TRBV29-1 CSVEGGTGDGYTF TGCAGCGTTGAAGGTGGGACCGGAGATGGCTACACCTTC
TRBJ2-2 NA NA TRBV7-6 CASSLAYKNTGELFF TGTGCCAGCAGCTTAGCCTACAAGAACACCGGGGAGCTGTTTTTT
TRBJ1-4 few NA TRBV9 CASSVGTLDEKLFF TGTGCCAGCAGCGTAGGGACGTTGGACGAAAAACTGTTTTTT
TRBJ1-1 NA NA TRBV30 CAWSSSLGTEAFF TGTGCCTGGAGTTCCAGCCTTGGCACTGAAGCTTTCTTT